This TCR beta chain was sequenced for a study of cytomegalovirus exposure and HLA in healthy donors. Overall study context: An earlier analysis identified 110 million or so unique TCR beta sequences in about 200 million T cells. Regarding the study as a whole: The authors considered a cluster of highly shared sequence variants likely to be a sequencing artifact.

It was with 60 Vbeta and 13 Jbeta primers that the PCR ran. TCRdb keeps only in-frame clones here, not all; method: immunoSEQ multiplex PCR. The sample includes 210,000 or so clones, 83% of them seen just once. All the people who gave samples were healthy bone marrow donors. On this clone: Its specificity is not known.

The germline V and J ends were trimmed by 2 bases and 0 bases, with 8 bases remaining between them. Looked up from germline, CDR1 is KGHSH and CDR2 is LQKENI. The CDR3 is 14 amino acids. This receptor was taken from a girl aged 5-17 years in good health and CMV-seronegative. The chain carries TRBV18 and TRBJ2-7; tentative D call: TRBD1 (6 bases). The sequenced sample was PBMCs. The CDR3: CASSPGTNSYEQYF. CDR3 in DNA: TGTGCCAGCTCACCAGGGACAAACTCCTACGAGCAGTACTTC. Looking up the rest from reference TRBV18 and TRBJ2-7 gives the full variable domain: NAGVMQNPRHLVRRRGQEARLRCSPMKGHSHVYWYRQLPEEGLKFMVYLQKENIIDESGMPKERFSAEFPKEGPSILRIQQVVRGDSAAYFCASSPGTNSYEQYFGPGTRLTVT.